These 10 T cell receptor beta chains were sequenced from one sample in a study of shared clonotypes between healthy human individuals (TCRdb year 2020). The library came from the immunoSEQ multiplex PCR assay. The immuneACCESS repertoire file appears here via TCRdb, limited to in-frame rearrangements. These files lack a portion of the clones; in checked studies, under half of the deficit traces to unresolved V genes, and the cause of the others is not known. Present in this sample are about 2 million clones, about 95% of which were seen just once. The ten most abundant clones make up 1.2% of the sample. CD8 naive samples were obtained by positive selection for CCR7 among CD45RO-negative cells, yielding a CD45RA+CCR7+ population from which TemRA cells were excluded. Sequencing was carried out using naive CD8+ T cells sorted from blood. This sample's cell subset or site label indicates: CD45RA+CCR7+. These TCRs come from a man between 18 and 35 years old in good health.

The chain recombines TRBV11-2 with TRBJ2-6; 9 nucleotides match TRBD1. This CDR3 is 17 amino acids long. The germline V gene has CDR1 SGHAT and CDR2 FQNNGV. Germline trimming cut 5 bases from V and 4 bases from J; bases unmatched to any gene: 9. This CDR3 is CASSPRGQGTGANVLTF. CDR3 bases: TGTGCCAGCAGCCCCCGGGGACAGGGAACCGGGGCCAACGTCCTGACTTTC.

V and J are TRBV19 and TRBJ1-1, with TRBD1 as a possible D gene (5 bases). The CDR3 has 14 residues. CDR1 is LNHDA and CDR2 is SQIVND in the germline V gene (reference sequence). The V gene lost 4 bases and the J gene lost 11 bases, with 20 bases spanning the gap. The DNA of the CDR3 is TGTGCCAGTAGTACCCACGGGACTTTCAGACACGCTTTCTTT. Protein sequence: CASSTHGTFRHAFF. Together with reference TRBV19 and TRBJ1-1, the CDR3 gives the full variable domain: DGGITQSPKYLFRKEGQNVTLSCEQNLNHDAMYWYRQDPGQGLRLIYYSQIVNDFQKGDIAEGYSVSREKKESFPLTVTSAQKNPTAFYLCASSTHGTFRHAFFGQGTRLTVV.

V and J are TRBV7-9 and TRBJ2-5; D possibly corresponds to TRBD1 (5 bases). Germline CDR1 and CDR2: SEHNR and FQNEAQ (reference sequence). The CDR3 length is 15 residues. V lost 5 bases to trimming and J lost 1 base, with 14 bases between them. The CDR3 here is CASSRRTGLQETQYF. In DNA form, the CDR3 reads TGTGCCAGCAGCAGAAGAACAGGCCTCCAAGAGACCCAGTACTTC.

This chain links TRBV9 with TRBJ2-1, with D perhaps TRBD2 (6 bases). The CDR3 has 18 amino acids. V was clipped by 0 bases and J by 6 bases, with 22 bases between them. The V gene's germline CDR1 is SGDLS and CDR2 YYNGEE. CDR3 DNA sequence: TGTGCCAGCAGCGTAGAAGGTGGGCTAGCGCTTCCCGGCAATGAGCAGTTCTTC. Encoded protein: CASSVEGGLALPGNEQFF.

Note on this clone: This sample also contains other DNA sequences that code for the same CDR3. The chain couples TRBV7-9 to TRBJ2-7; D possibly matches TRBD1 or TRBD2 (6 bases each). The V end was cut by 1 base, the J end by 2 bases, with 9 bases between. The CDR3 spans 14 residues. Germline assignment: CDR1 SEHNR and CDR2 FQNEAQ (reference sequence). The CDR3 DNA is TGTGCCAGCAGCTTAGGGGGGGCGACCTACGAGCAGTACTTC. This codes for CASSLGGATYEQYF.

The CDR3 loop is CASGDAGGYEQYF. The DNA for the CDR3 is TGTGCCAGTGGAGACGCAGGGGGCTACGAGCAGTACTTC. The rearrangement joins TRBV6-1 to TRBJ2-7, with TRBD1 identical over 7 bases. Germline V CDR1 and CDR2: MNHNS, SASEGT. V trimming: 9 bases; J trimming: 3 bases; junction bases outside the gene matches: 8. The CDR3 length is 13 residues.

The rearrangement links TRBV21-1 to TRBJ1-1. TRBV21-1 is described as a pseudogene. The CDR3 runs to 12 residues. The CDR3 bases are TGTGCCAGCACCGTCGAAAACACTGAAGCTTTCTTT. Translated: CASTVENTEAFF.

The CDR3, as DNA: TGTGCCAGCAGCAGCTTAATGCTAACCCCCTATGGCTACACCTTC. This encodes CASSSLMLTPYGYTF. The J gene is TRBJ1-2, the V gene TRBV5-6, with unresolved D. The length of the CDR3 is 15 residues. V lost 4 bases to trimming and J lost 4 bases, with 17 bases between them. CDR1 SGHDT and CDR2 YYEEEE come from the germline V gene.

The rearrangement links TRBV10-3 to TRBJ2-3; TRBD1 matches at 8 bases. Germline lookup yields CDR1 ENHRY and CDR2 SYGVKD. This CDR3 is 15 amino acids long. Trimming removed 6 bases from V and 4 bases from J; junction bases left unmatched: 9. This CDR3 is CAISVDRGSADTQYF. The CDR3 region has the DNA TGTGCCATCAGCGTAGACAGGGGTTCGGCAGATACGCAGTATTTT.

The chain uses TRBV6-5 and TRBJ1-4; TRBD1 is a possible D gene (6 bases). The germline V gene encodes CDR1 MNHEY and CDR2 SVGAGI. V shed 6 bases and J shed 4 bases, with 12 bases lying between them. There are 14 residues in the CDR3. CDR3 protein: CASSPGQLNEKLFF. In DNA form, the CDR3 reads TGTGCCAGCAGCCCCGGACAGCTTAATGAAAAACTGTTTTTT.